A selection of T cell receptor beta chains follows, all from one sample in a study of identical twins. TCRdb redid the calling of the 5' RACE reads with MiXCR, one entry per CDR3 protein. The sample lists fewer than 250,000 distinct CDR3 sequences; 7.5% were seen once. This same sample was also taken into another study, of yellow fever vaccine responses in identical twins.

Sequencing input: CD8+ T cells sorted from blood. The receptors derive from a woman younger than 35 in good health. Both conserved end residues are part of each CDR3. A D gene is named only where the DNA matches it firmly. Size is stated for part of the rows, as once, few or many counts, or as a class when the clone is expanded.

v_call	clone_size	j_call	d_call	cdr3_aa	cdr3_nt
TRBV27	NA	TRBJ2-7	TRBD2	CASSALTSGGSNEQYF	TGTGCCAGCAGTGCCTTAACTAGCGGGGGGTCGAACGAGCAGTACTTC
TRBV2	many	TRBJ2-6	NA	CASSENPGQAGANVLTF	TGTGCCAGCAGTGAAAACCCGGGACAAGCCGGGGCCAACGTCCTGACTTTC
TRBV4-1	NA	TRBJ2-1	NA	CASSQETWGVYYNEQFF	TGCGCCAGCAGCCAGGAAACGTGGGGTGTTTACTACAATGAGCAGTTCTTC
TRBV28	NA	TRBJ2-3	TRBD2	CASSLSLAGDTDTQYF	TGTGCCAGCAGTTTATCCCTAGCGGGGGACACAGATACGCAGTATTTT
TRBV7-9	few	TRBJ2-1	TRBD1	CASSPDGTGNEQFF	TGTGCCAGCAGCCCAGACGGGACAGGCAATGAGCAGTTCTTC
TRBV29-1	few	TRBJ1-2	NA	CSVEEFASRANYGYTF	TGCAGCGTTGAAGAGTTTGCGAGCAGGGCGAACTATGGCTACACCTTC
TRBV29-1	many	TRBJ1-1	TRBD1	CSVSQGALGTEAFF	TGCAGCGTCTCACAGGGGGCGCTGGGCACTGAAGCTTTCTTT
TRBV5-1	NA	TRBJ1-3	NA	CASRTASSGNTIYF	TGCGCCAGTCGGACAGCGAGCTCTGGAAACACCATATATTTT
TRBV6-4	NA	TRBJ2-1	NA	CAKNKGGWTSYNEQFF	TGTGCCAAAAATAAGGGGGGGTGGACCTCCTACAATGAGCAGTTCTTC
TRBV20-1	few	TRBJ2-1	NA	CSARLGYGNNQFF	TGCAGTGCTAGATTGGGGTACGGGAACAATCAGTTCTTC
TRBV27	NA	TRBJ2-5	NA	CASSLQGRETQYF	TGTGCCAGCAGTTTACAGGGTAGGGAGACCCAGTACTTC
TRBV3-1	many	TRBJ2-1	TRBD1	CASSQDRTGAYPYNEQFF	TGTGCCAGCAGCCAAGATAGGACAGGGGCCTACCCCTACAATGAGCAGTTCTTC
TRBV28	few	TRBJ2-7	TRBD2	CASSPNPLGLAEAYEQYF	TGTGCCAGCAGTCCCAATCCCCTTGGGCTAGCGGAAGCCTACGAGCAGTACTTC
TRBV7-8	NA	TRBJ2-2	NA	CASSLADYYSSPGELFF	TGTGCCAGCAGCTTAGCGGACTACTATTCTTCTCCCGGGGAGCTGTTTTTT
TRBV20-1	few	TRBJ2-1	TRBD2	CSTSGSLSNEQFF	TGCAGTACTAGCGGGAGTTTATCAAATGAGCAGTTCTTC
TRBV12-3/TRBV12-4	many	TRBJ1-4	TRBD1	CASSFGQGVGEKLFF	TGTGCCAGCAGCTTCGGACAGGGAGTAGGTGAAAAACTGTTTTTT
TRBV10-2	NA	TRBJ2-1	TRBD2	CASTPSGVSQQFF	TGCGCCAGCACCCCTAGCGGGGTAAGCCAGCAGTTCTTC
TRBV4-1	NA	TRBJ1-1	TRBD1	CASSQDKGAINTEAFF	TGCGCCAGCAGCCAAGATAAGGGGGCGATAAACACTGAAGCTTTCTTT
TRBV7-9	few	TRBJ2-7	NA	CASSTGDGYEQYF	TGTGCCAGCAGCACAGGTGACGGCTACGAGCAGTACTTC
TRBV20-1	NA	TRBJ2-1	TRBD2	CSARLLAGEDEQFF	TGCAGTGCTAGGCTCCTAGCGGGAGAGGATGAGCAGTTCTTC